This T cell receptor (beta chain) was obtained from a study of T cells after yellow fever vaccination. Findings and limits, study-wide: One caveat is that FACS-sorted repertoires could contain abundant clonotypes contaminating from the bulk population.

The table lists this clonotype with a few counts. What it recognizes is unknown. MiXCR, run by TCRdb on the 5' RACE reads, gives a single entry per CDR3 protein. The sample contains just over 300,000 distinct CDR3 sequences, approximately 3.9% of which appear only once. The ends were cut back, 3 bases at V and 1 base at J, with 9 bases in the middle. This CDR3 has 15 residues. The rearrangement links TRBV12-3 or TRBV12-4 to TRBJ2-2, with D perhaps TRBD1 (5 bases). Sample: PBMCs, taken on the day of the yellow fever booster vaccination. The TCR was taken from a man aged 18 to 29 who received the YFV17D yellow fever vaccine. The CDR3 is CASSFSTGNTGELFF. The CDR3 nucleotides are TGTGCCAGCAGTTTTAGTACAGGGAACACCGGGGAGCTGTTTTTT.